Listed below are T cell receptor beta chains from one sample, sequenced in a study of follicular helper T cells after annual influenza vaccination. Clones were sequenced by immunoSEQ multiplex PCR, and TCRdb holds only the in-frame ones, with some missing. The table shows about 10,000 clones, with over 80% occurring only once. This specimen consisted of CXCR5- memory CD4+ T cells sorted from blood, obtained 7 days after influenza vaccination. The receptors here all came from an adult who received the influenza vaccine. Both conserved end residues are part of each CDR3. Each record gives: V gene, J gene, clone size, D gene, CDR3 DNA, CDR3 protein. The D gene is left open where the match is weak. Clone size is not always given. Where it is, it says once, few, many or a class for expanded clones.

>TRBV5-8|TRBJ2-2|-|-
TGTGCCAGCAGCTTATACCGTACCCGGGAGCTGTTTTTT
CASSLYRTRELFF
>TRBV29-1|TRBJ2-7|-|-
TGCAGCGTGGCGGACGGATACGAGCAGTACTTC
CSVADGYEQYF
>TRBV27|TRBJ2-3|-|-
TGTGCCAGCAGTTTAAGGCCGGGCCCAGATACGCAGTATTTT
CASSLRPGPDTQYF
>TRBV9|TRBJ1-4|once|-
TGTGCCAGCAGCCCCCGACAGCGGGAGGAAAAACTGTTTTTT
CASSPRQREEKLFF
>TRBV5-1|TRBJ2-1|-|TRBD2
TGCGCCAGCAGGAGGGCTAGCGGGGGTACCTACAATGAGCAGTTCTTC
CASRRASGGTYNEQFF
>TRBV9|TRBJ2-1|-|-
TGTGCCAGCAGCGTAGCATATGGGGGGAATGAGCAGTTCTTC
CASSVAYGGNEQFF
>TRBV9|TRBJ2-2|-|TRBD1
TGTGCCAGCAGCGTAGGAGGGACAGGGACCGGGGAGCTGTTTTTT
CASSVGGTGTGELFF
>TRBV2|TRBJ2-4|-|-
TGTGCCAGCAGTGAACTAGCAGGAGGGGCAAACATTCAGTACTTC
CASSELAGGANIQYF
>TRBV5-1|TRBJ1-5|-|-
TGCGCCAGCAGCTCCGGGACTTTAGGCCAGCCCCAGCATTTT
CASSSGTLGQPQHF
>TRBV4-3|TRBJ2-6|-|-
TGCGCCAGCAGCCAAGGGAGGGGGCTCGGGGCCAACGTCCTGACTTTC
CASSQGRGLGANVLTF
>TRBV7-2|TRBJ2-5|-|-
TGTGCCAGCAGCCCAGGGTCCATCAGGGAGACCCAGTACTTC
CASSPGSIRETQYF